This entry features one T cell receptor (beta chain) sequence. This specimen belongs to a study of blood T cell repertoires in COVID-19. Study at large: Some COVID-19 samples were acute and others convalescent; all came from the United States, Italy and Spain. From T cells, B-cell-depleted T cells, or PBMCs came the material, which was cDNA or gDNA.

One Seattle source followed patients from active infection through their disease course. Original processing notes: Reference gene primer amplification gave nucleated cell count estimates. Generated by immunoSEQ multiplex PCR, the TCRdb table keeps only in-frame clones and is missing some. That table is the source of V, J and clone size, and D and trimming were worked out from the DNA. The data show 30,000 to 40,000 clones, approximately 81% seen once. The CDR3 runs 12 residues. Germline CDR1 is SGHAT and CDR2 is FQNNGV. V was clipped by 3 bases and J by 4 bases, with 3 bases between them. This sequence originates from a man between 60 and 75 years old with COVID-19, enrolled during active disease. Input material: peripheral blood. The genes are TRBV11-2 and TRBJ2-2; D ambiguous. DNA for the CDR3: TGTGCCAGCAGCTTCCTCACCGGGGAGCTGTTTTTT. Protein sequence: CASSFLTGELFF.